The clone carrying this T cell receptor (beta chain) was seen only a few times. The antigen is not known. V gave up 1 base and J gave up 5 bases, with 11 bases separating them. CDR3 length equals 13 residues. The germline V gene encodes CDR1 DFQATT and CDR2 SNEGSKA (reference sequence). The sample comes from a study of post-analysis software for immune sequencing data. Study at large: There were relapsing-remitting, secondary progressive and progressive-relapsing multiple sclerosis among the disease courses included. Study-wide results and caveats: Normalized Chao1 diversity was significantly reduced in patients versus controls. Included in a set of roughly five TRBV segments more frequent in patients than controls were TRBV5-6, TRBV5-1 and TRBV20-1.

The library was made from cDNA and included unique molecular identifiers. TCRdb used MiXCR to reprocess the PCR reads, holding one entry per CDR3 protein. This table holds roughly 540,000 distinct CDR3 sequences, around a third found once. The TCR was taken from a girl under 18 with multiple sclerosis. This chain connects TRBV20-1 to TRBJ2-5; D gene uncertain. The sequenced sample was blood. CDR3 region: CSARAYTRETQYF. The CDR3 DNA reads TGCAGTGCTAGAGCTTATACCCGGGAGACCCAGTACTTC.